This T cell receptor (beta chain) was retrieved from a study of T-cell reconstitution after alpha-beta-depleted transplantation in children. Overall study findings and caveats: TCRbeta diversity was high at day 60 in some patients (a result of surviving recipient T cells and thymic progenitors). Alpha-beta T cells present about two months after transplant were reported to originate from several hundred expanded graft clones. Once a year had passed after transplant, T-cell counts and diversity came mostly from newly produced T cells.

The TCRbeta library was prepared with unique molecular identifiers. TCRdb called the PCR reads again in MiXCR, with one record for every CDR3 protein. Among around 300,000 distinct CDR3 sequences, roughly 8.2% were seen once, and the ten largest hold approximately 8.2%. The V end was cut by 2 bases, the J end by 4 bases, with 11 bases between. The CDR3 has 14 residues. CDR1 GTSNPN and CDR2 SVGIG come from the germline V gene (reference sequence). This clonotype was seen at least ten times. Antigen unknown. This TCR derives from a female patient aged 2 to 10 who had a stem cell transplant for Fanconi anemia, so the T cells may come from the graft donor. This sequence joins TRBV30 and TRBJ2-2, with TRBD1 as a possible D gene (6 bases). The starting material was peripheral blood, obtained 360 days after TCRalphabeta/CD19-depleted stem cell transplant. The CDR3 sequence: CAWSRQGPTGELFF. The CDR3 DNA is TGTGCCTGGAGTCGCCAGGGGCCCACCGGGGAGCTGTTTTTT.